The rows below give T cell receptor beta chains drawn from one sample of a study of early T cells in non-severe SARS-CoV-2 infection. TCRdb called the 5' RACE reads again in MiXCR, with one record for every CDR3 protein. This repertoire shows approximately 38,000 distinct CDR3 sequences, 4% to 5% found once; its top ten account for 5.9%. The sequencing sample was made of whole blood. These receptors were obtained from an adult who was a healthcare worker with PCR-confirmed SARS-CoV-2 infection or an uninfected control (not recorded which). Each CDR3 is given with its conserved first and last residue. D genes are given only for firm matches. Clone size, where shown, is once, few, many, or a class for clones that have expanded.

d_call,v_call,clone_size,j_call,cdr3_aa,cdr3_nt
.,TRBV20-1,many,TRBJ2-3,CSADKTRRTDTQYF,TGCAGTGCTGATAAAACGAGACGCACAGATACGCAGTATTTT
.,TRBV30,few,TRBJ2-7,CAWRIGYEQYF,TGTGCCTGGAGAATAGGATACGAGCAGTACTTC
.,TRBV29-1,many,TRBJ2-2,CSVEQGYTGELFF,TGCAGCGTTGAACAGGGGTACACCGGGGAGCTGTTTTTT
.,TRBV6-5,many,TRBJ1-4,CASSLQGTGGELFF,TGTGCCAGCAGTCTACAGGGTACCGGTGGAGAACTGTTTTTT
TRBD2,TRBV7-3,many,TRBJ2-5,CASSLGLAGNQETQYF,TGTGCCAGCAGCTTAGGGCTAGCGGGAAATCAAGAGACCCAGTACTTC
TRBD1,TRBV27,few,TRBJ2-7,CASVRGTGGVLYEQYF,TGTGCCAGCGTCAGAGGGACAGGGGGCGTCCTCTACGAGCAGTACTTC
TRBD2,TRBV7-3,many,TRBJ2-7,CASSLRERTSGTPEYEQYF,TGTGCCAGCAGCTTAAGAGAGCGGACTAGCGGGACCCCCGAATACGAGCAGTACTTC
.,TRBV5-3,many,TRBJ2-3,CARSYPDTQYF,TGTGCCAGAAGCTACCCAGATACGCAGTATTTT
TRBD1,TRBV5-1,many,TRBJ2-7,CASSRNTGQGPTEQYF,TGCGCCAGCAGCCGGAATACCGGACAGGGTCCCACCGAGCAGTACTTC
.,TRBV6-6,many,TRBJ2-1,CASTPKGGEAYNEQFF,TGTGCCAGCACCCCAAAGGGGGGTGAGGCCTACAATGAGCAGTTCTTC
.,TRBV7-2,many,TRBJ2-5,CASSLTQQGSLGETQYF,TGTGCCAGCAGCTTAACGCAACAGGGCTCCCTCGGAGAGACCCAGTACTTC
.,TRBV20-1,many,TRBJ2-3,CSARDGAGTDTQYF,TGCAGTGCTAGAGATGGAGCGGGCACAGATACGCAGTATTTT
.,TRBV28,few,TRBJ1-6,CASSQESSYNSPLHF,TGTGCCAGCAGTCAGGAGAGCTCCTATAATTCACCCCTCCACTTT
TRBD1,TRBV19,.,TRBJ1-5,CASRDRESNQPQHF,TGTGCCAGTAGGGACAGGGAAAGCAATCAGCCCCAGCATTTT
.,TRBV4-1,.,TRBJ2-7,CASSPPGQGTSVPTEQYF,TGCGCCAGCAGCCCCCCCGGACAGGGGACTAGCGTACCAACCGAACAGTACTTC
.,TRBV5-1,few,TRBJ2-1,CASSLYRGNNEQFF,TGCGCCAGCAGCTTGTACAGAGGGAACAATGAGCAGTTCTTC
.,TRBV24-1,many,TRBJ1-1,CATSDSGETEAFF,TGTGCCACCAGTGATTCGGGGGAAACTGAAGCTTTCTTT
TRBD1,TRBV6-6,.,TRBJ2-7,CASRGQGAYYEQYF,TGTGCCTCCCGGGGACAGGGGGCGTATTACGAGCAGTACTTC
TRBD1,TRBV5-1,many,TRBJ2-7,CASSSGQHQAGYF,TGCGCCAGCAGCTCGGGACAGCACCAGGCTGGGTACTTC
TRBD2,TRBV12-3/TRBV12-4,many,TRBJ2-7,CASTQVAGGISYEQYF,TGTGCCAGCACCCAAGTAGCGGGAGGGATCTCCTACGAGCAGTACTTC
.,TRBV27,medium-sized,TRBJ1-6,CASSQGRRSPLHF,TGTGCCAGCAGTCAAGGGCGAAGGTCACCCCTCCACTTT
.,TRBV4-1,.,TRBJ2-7,CASSQDLGGHPYEQYF,TGCGCCAGCAGCCAAGATTTAGGGGGACACCCCTACGAGCAGTACTTC
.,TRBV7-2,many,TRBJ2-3,CASSLGRQTDTQYF,TGTGCCAGCAGCTTAGGGAGGCAAACAGATACGCAGTATTTT
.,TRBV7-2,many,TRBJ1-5,CASSPLSADQPQHF,TGTGCCAGCAGCCCCCTTTCAGCTGATCAGCCCCAGCATTTT
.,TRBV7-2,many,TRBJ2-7,CASSLGQFSYEQYF,TGTGCCAGCAGCTTAGGACAGTTCTCCTACGAGCAGTACTTC
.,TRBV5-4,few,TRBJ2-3,CASSPGADTDTQYF,TGTGCCAGCAGCCCAGGGGCGGACACAGATACGCAGTATTTT
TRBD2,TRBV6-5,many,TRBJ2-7,CASSYSGAGGLNEQYF,TGTGCCAGCAGTTACTCGGGAGCGGGAGGGTTAAACGAGCAGTACTTC
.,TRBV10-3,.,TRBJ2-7,CAISENGGLVEQYF,TGTGCCATCAGTGAGAACGGAGGTCTCGTCGAGCAGTACTTC
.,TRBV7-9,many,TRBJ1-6,CASSPEERRSPLHF,TGTGCCAGCAGCCCCGAGGAGCGAAGATCACCCCTCCACTTT
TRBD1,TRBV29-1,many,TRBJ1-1,CSVEAQGARLAFF,TGCAGCGTTGAAGCACAGGGGGCGCGTTTAGCTTTCTTT
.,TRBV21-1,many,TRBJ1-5,CASSKDEAGNQPQHF,TGTGCCAGCAGCAAAGATGAGGCCGGCAATCAGCCCCAGCATTTT
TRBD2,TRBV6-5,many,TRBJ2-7,CASRRLAMGPYEQYF,TGTGCCAGCAGAAGACTAGCGATGGGGCCCTACGAGCAGTACTTC
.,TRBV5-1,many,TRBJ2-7,CASTPDRAGNEQYF,TGCGCCAGCACTCCGGACAGAGCCGGCAACGAGCAGTACTTC
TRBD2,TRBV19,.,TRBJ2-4,CASSIDASGRVKNIQYF,TGTGCCAGTAGTATAGATGCTAGCGGGAGAGTAAAAAACATTCAGTACTTC